This TCR beta chain was sequenced in a study of cytomegalovirus exposure and HLA in healthy donors (dated by TCRdb to about 2017). Describing the broader study: An earlier analysis of a few hundred of the donors reported approximately 300 Gb of sequence data and 117 million unique TCR beta sequences obtained from approximately 180 million T cells. The study was designed to test whether signatures of past pathogen exposure could be identified by cataloging public T cell receptors. In a later analysis, previously published TCR beta repertoires from some 640 donors were re-analyzed and high-resolution HLA genotyping was added so that TCR occurrence patterns could be studied. An early release covering some 640 HLA-typed donors comprised approximately 300 gigabases of sequencing data and 85 million or so unique TCR sequences. The later analysis used no new phenotypic data to find candidate immune exposures, relying instead on TCR beta sequences and their occurrence across donors. To predict cytomegalovirus infection status, the study combined high-throughput TCR immunosequencing, statistical association of individual TCRs with disease status, and machine learning. Alongside the repertoire data, information on donor age, sex, ethnicity and CMV serostatus was compiled. A later genetic analysis took genome-wide SNP genotypes for about three fifths of the 666 donors and used that subset as a discovery cohort. Among 398 genotyped donors of the cohort, an average of approximately 240,000 unique TCR beta nucleotide sequences were sequenced per donor, 15% to 20% of them non-productive. Typing coverage varied by locus: roughly 629-640 donors for A, B, C, DRB1 and DQB1; some 520 for DQA1; more than 600 for DPA1; roughly 450 for DPB1. The study used immunosequencing to profile the T cell repertoires of approximately 690 subjects and linked those repertoires to cytomegalovirus serostatus. To decide whether each TCR beta V gene segment behaved as functional or pseudogenic, an earlier analysis of several hundred of the donors relied on high-throughput TCR beta sequencing. Along with the approximately 650-subject first cohort, a separate validation cohort of over 90 different subjects was used. Roughly 5 DR-DQ haplotypes were handled as single units for association and clustering because linkage in the cohort was strong. All discovery cohort repertoires had been generated on a single sequencing platform. Among the roughly 400 genotyped donors, more than 70% belonged to the genetic ancestry cluster associated with self-reported Caucasian donors. HLA typing included class I and class II loci at four-digit resolution.

The cohort comprised more than 550 healthy bone marrow donors. At the time of sampling, every cohort member was nominally healthy, though immune exposures that went unrecorded were likely present. The donor was CMV seronegative and was included in the group of approximately 350 seronegative cohort members. Every donor gave a peripheral blood sample, and the peripheral blood mononuclear cells from that sample were used for TCR beta sequencing. The Qiagen DNeasy Blood Extraction Kit was used to extract genomic DNA from the blood cell samples. The library came from the immunoSEQ multiplex PCR assay. The multiplex PCR relied on a mix of 60 forward primers for TCR Vbeta segments and 13 reverse primers for TCR Jbeta segments. A multiplex PCR assay on genomic DNA amplified the CDR3 region of rearranged TCR beta genes. The amplified TCR beta libraries were sequenced on the Illumina HiSeq System as 87-base-pair reads. In the original analysis: In a later analysis, roughly 80 million unique TCR beta chains were counted across the approximately 670 repertoires, and about 10 million of these chains were shared by at least two donors. Raw reads were error-corrected and collapsed into unique sequences by a nearest-neighbor algorithm in which closely related sequences were merged to remove PCR and sequencing errors. Alignment of CDR3 sequences to IMGT reference sequences was used to assign V, D and J gene segments. For a sequence to be retained, a match of at least six nucleotides was required to both a V gene segment and a J gene segment. A rearrangement was called productive if the CDR3 had no stop codons and remained in frame with V and J, and every other rearrangement was called non-productive. Following IMGT convention, CDR3 was defined as the stretch from the second conserved V-encoded cysteine up to the conserved J-encoded phenylalanine. Sequences without an unambiguous match to a single V gene segment were excluded from the earlier analysis of 500 to 700 of the donors. An earlier analysis of several hundred of the donors called V segments functional above 56.7% productive rearrangements and segregating when the between-donor standard deviation exceeded 5%. To diagnose cytomegalovirus status from the catalog of TCR beta chain sequences, a statistical classification framework was built. A later analysis assigned V and J genes by comparing TCR nucleotide sequences with IMGT/GENE-DB human TR gene sequences. Using the TCRdist pipeline, a later analysis assigned CDR3 sequences along with most-parsimonious VDJ recombination scenarios. In a later analysis, each TCR beta chain was defined by its CDR3 amino acid sequence together with its V-gene family, and reads without a unique V-gene family were excluded. To address suspected cross-contamination and a sequencing artifact, a later analysis removed around 590 highly shared, low-generation-probability nucleotide sequences. A later analysis calculated a clonal expansion index for each public chain from normalized within-repertoire ranks of inferred template counts. In a later analysis, generation probabilities were computed with a VDJ recombination model fitted to out-of-frame rearrangements, and the resulting probabilities were checked against IGoR. In a later analysis, TCR-TCR, TCR-HLA and TCR-CMV co-occurrence was scored with hypergeometric tests, and a repertoire-size bias correction was applied to TCR pairs. False discovery rates were estimated in a later analysis by permuting HLA or CMV assignments 20 times. A later analysis grouped co-occurring TCRs with DBSCAN, adding TCRdist sequence similarity when clustering within HLA-allele-positive subsets. Repertoires with fewer than 30,000 or more than 120,000 public chains, plus five repertoires with anomalous nucleotide sharing, were excluded from co-occurrence clustering. TCRdb took over this immuneACCESS table, retaining in-frame rearrangements with V and J assigned. Such tables are incomplete; in checked studies, under half of the missing clones stem from an unresolved V gene, and the remainder is unexplained. That table furnishes V, J and clone size, whereas the DNA furnished D and trimming. This sample is represented by over 150,000 clones; about four fifths of them were singletons. About 2.7% of the sample is taken by the ten largest.

Broad study findings and their caveats: The authors suggested that the approach could potentially be generalized to other disease states and immunological phenotypes. A further reported finding was that TCR beta sequences accurately predicted the HLA-A and HLA-B alleles for most subjects in the first cohort. Most TCR sequences were observed very rarely across donors, whereas some public TCRs were present in many individuals. Linkage disequilibrium might explain the correlated functional status among segregating V segments, but an unknown experimental factor could not be ruled out. A later genetic analysis associated a missense DCLRE1C variant with V-gene and J-gene trimming of TCR beta chains, and an independent cohort replicated the association. Most CMV-associated TCR beta chains appeared to be HLA-restricted in a later analysis, and the HLA associations seemed to be driven largely by CMV exposure. According to a later analysis, parvovirus B19, influenza, CMV and Epstein-Barr virus appeared linked to several top co-occurrence clusters. Compared with equally common non-associated chains, HLA-associated TCR beta chains in a later analysis were more clonally expanded and had lower generation probabilities. In the study, around 150 TCR beta chains were listed as associated with cytomegalovirus. According to a later analysis, TCR association rates differed among HLA loci, with DRB1 alleles showing the most associated TCRs and HLA-C alleles showing the fewest. Sequencing depth was assumed to be roughly uniform across donors in the presence/absence analyses, though that assumption may not hold. This cohort had only TCR beta chains sequenced, and the lack of alpha or paired-chain data limited which features could be detected. Cytomegalovirus status was reported to be diagnosed by the classifier with high specificity and sensitivity in both the original and validation cohorts. The only immune exposure information available for the cohort was CMV serostatus. In an earlier analysis of 587 of the donors, most TCR beta V segments were observed in productive rearrangements about 90% or about 30% of the time, broadly matching IMGT annotations. A cluster of highly shared sequence variants was judged likely to be a technical artifact of the sequencing pipeline. HLA typing was unavailable for some donors at each locus, so association tests used only the typed subset. A later genetic analysis reported fewer N-insertions in productive TCRs among donors in an Asian-associated ancestry cluster than the roughly 620-donor mean. In a later analysis, over 15,000 TCR beta sequences were associated with specific HLA alleles at a false discovery rate of 0.05. In vitro tests confirmed that a few of the cytomegalovirus-associated TCR beta chains recognize cytomegalovirus antigens. When HLA alleles, especially DR and DQ, strongly co-occurred, TCR associations were difficult to assign to individual alleles. Because the 87-base-pair reads could not distinguish some IMGT-functional V segments, including TRBV6-2 and TRBV6-3, those segments were excluded. Because counts were too low, around 18 rarely observed V segments, including chromosome 9 orphons, were left out of the earlier analysis of 587 of the donors.

On this clone itself: Its antigen specificity is not known. Base qualities are not recorded, but no much larger clone differs from it by a single base.

CDR1 is given as SGDLS and CDR2 as YYNGEE, both from the germline V gene. From its cysteine to its phenylalanine, the CDR3 spans 15 amino acids. This entry keeps only the CDR3 DNA: 45 bases, framed from base 1. V loses 3 bases of germline sequence and J loses 10 bases, and the interval between the two ends is 20 bases. Material: PBMCs. The receptor was derived from a male donor in good health and CMV-seronegative. The V and J segments used are TRBV9 and TRBJ2-1; a tentative D match to TRBD2 spans 6 bases. The DNA sequence is given as TGTGCCAGCAGCGCGGCGGGACTCCTCCGGGGGGAGCAGTTCTTC. The resulting protein is CASSAAGLLRGEQFF.